This is a list of T cell receptor beta chains from one sample in a study of immune cell composition in non-small cell lung cancer. Measured with immunoSEQ multiplex PCR; TCRdb has only the in-frame clones, and not every one. The sample carries 7,500 to 9,000 clones, about 72% recorded once. Sequencing was performed on lung tumor tissue. These receptors all come from a human donor with non-small cell lung cancer. CDR3s include the opening cysteine and the closing phenylalanine or tryptophan. Each record gives: J gene, clone size, D gene, V gene, CDR3 protein, CDR3 DNA. A D gene is named only where the DNA matches it firmly. Rows give clone size only sometimes, using once, few, many, or a class for an expanded clone.

>TRBJ2-7|NA|TRBD1|TRBV29-1
CSVGTVGQTYEQYF
TGCAGCGTCGGAACCGTGGGACAGACCTACGAGCAGTACTTC
>TRBJ2-2|NA|TRBD1|TRBV30
CAWMNTGGTGELFF
TGTGCCTGGATGAATACAGGGGGAACCGGGGAGCTGTTTTTT
>TRBJ2-1|NA|NA|TRBV2
CASSYRGGDEQFF
TGTGCCAGCAGCTACAGGGGAGGTGATGAGCAGTTCTTC
>TRBJ1-2|NA|NA|TRBV27
CASRLGGDYGYTF
TGTGCCAGCAGATTGGGCGGGGACTATGGCTACACCTTC
>TRBJ2-7|NA|TRBD1|TRBV15
CATSRAGQGYEQYF
TGTGCCACCAGCAGAGCGGGACAGGGGTACGAGCAGTACTTC
>TRBJ2-1|NA|NA|TRBV7-8
CASSSLNEQFF
TGTGCCAGCAGCTCTTTAAATGAGCAGTTCTTC
>TRBJ1-2|NA|NA|TRBV18
CASSPRLEAGVGYTF
TGTGCCAGCTCACCACGACTTGAGGCAGGGGTTGGCTACACCTTC
>TRBJ2-3|NA|NA|TRBV7-2
CASSLGGGLDTQYF
TGTGCCAGCAGCTTAGGAGGGGGATTGGATACGCAGTATTTT
>TRBJ1-4|NA|TRBD1|TRBV4-1
CASSRGQGRRNEKLFF
TGCGCCAGCAGCCGCGGACAGGGCAGACGTAATGAAAAACTGTTTTTT
>TRBJ2-7|once|TRBD2|TRBV29-1
CSVPSGRAPYEQYF
TGCAGCGTACCAAGCGGGAGGGCCCCCTACGAGCAGTACTTC
>TRBJ2-1|NA|TRBD1|TRBV11-3
CASSLLQGSGEQFF
TGTGCCAGCAGCTTACTACAGGGGTCGGGTGAGCAGTTCTTC
>TRBJ1-4|few|TRBD1|TRBV18
CASSPARGQSNEKLFF
TGTGCCAGCTCACCGGCCAGGGGACAGAGTAATGAAAAACTGTTTTTT
>TRBJ2-1|NA|TRBD1|TRBV5-1
CASSIGTGNNEQFF
TGCGCCAGCAGCATCGGGACAGGAAACAATGAGCAGTTCTTC
>TRBJ2-3|NA|NA|TRBV5-1
CVSSLQPGHSTDTQYF
TGCGTCAGCAGCTTGCAGCCGGGACATAGCACAGATACGCAGTATTTT
>TRBJ1-1|few|TRBD1|TRBV19
CATTTGQRNTEAFF
TGTGCCACTACGACGGGACAGCGGAACACTGAAGCTTTCTTT
>TRBJ1-4|NA|NA|TRBV4-1
CASSQDSLSLSTNEKLFF
TGCGCCAGCAGCCAAGATTCACTCTCCCTCTCAACTAATGAAAAACTGTTTTTT
>TRBJ2-3|few|TRBD1|TRBV2
CASSAVTGTDTQYF
TGTGCCAGCAGTGCGGTGACAGGGACAGATACGCAGTATTTT